Below, one TCR beta chain is given with its context. What antigen it recognizes has not been identified. There are no base qualities to consult, and no much larger clone falls within one base. The TCR beta CDR3 regions were amplified from RNA transcripts. The TCR CDR3 was subjected to a first round of RT-PCR using the HTBI primer set and the Qiagen OneStep RT-PCR kit. Libraries were constructed in a second round of multiplex PCR, after which size selection and purification were carried out. The libraries were sequenced on an Illumina HiSeq2000 using paired-end 100 bp reads. Concerning the study's data processing: SOAPnuke was used to process the raw data, with reads discarded if the reads contained adapters or uncalled bases, had a mean Phred below 15, or lacked an exact constant-primer or identifier match. COPE v1.2.5 was used to merge the high-quality paired reads, and each unique nucleotide sequence was defined as a clonotype. MiTCR v1.1 was used to align the clonotypes against IMGT TRBV, TRBD and TRBJ reference segments. The analysis was restricted to V-J combinations with a frequency above 0.0001, which together covered 99% to 99.2% of the repertoires. The TCS score was defined as F50 (clonal expansion) divided by E x V (chaos), with BLOSUM62-based TCRdist calculated between CDR3 peptides within each V-J. Welch's t-statistics and random forest reduced around 520 V-J features to about 13, which were used in a naive Bayes classifier (R e1071). TCRdb's own reprocessing of the public reads used fastp at Q25 and MiXCR and kept productive beta chains. Rows matching on CDR3 protein sequence are summarized as one entry with the most common DNA and genes. In this record, the V and J calls reflect TCRdb's handling and not the investigators' own analysis. The sample profile shows roughly 740,000 distinct CDR3 sequences; over 15% of them were found once. Roughly 8% of the sample lies in the top ten.

The data stem from a study of T cells in Graves' hyperthyroidism and ophthalmopathy (dated by TCRdb to between 2018 and 2020). About the investigation overall: Peripheral blood samples were taken at initial diagnosis, before any treatment was given. A discovery cohort of about a hundred patients, roughly 45 with Graves' ophthalmopathy and over 55 with stable Graves' hyperthyroidism, was used to find distinguishing TCR V-J signatures. Whether ophthalmopathy could be predicted prospectively was tested in an independent validation cohort made up of roughly 19 hyperthyroidism patients plus 17 patients who later progressed to ophthalmopathy. The 90 to 100 discovery patients were randomly split 7:3 into training and test sets. In several Graves' hyperthyroidism patients, the study also compared T-cell repertoires from thyroid tissue with T-cell repertoires from blood. Once sampling was done, hyperthyroidism patients were given methimazole at a starting dose of 30 mg daily, whereas ophthalmopathy patients were given high-dose intravenous methylprednisolone. TCR Vbeta CDR3 sequencing of some 140 peripheral blood samples (about 45 ophthalmopathy, roughly 72 hyperthyroidism and some 17 progressor patients) is reported in the paper.

CDR1 and CDR2 were assigned from the germline V gene (reference sequence) as LNHDA and SQIVND. The CDR3 starts with the cysteine, ends with the phenylalanine, and has 14 residues. Only the CDR3 region is kept as DNA, spanning 42 bases read in frame from base 1. V loses 3 bases, J loses 0 bases, and the germline ends lie 6 bases apart. Stable Graves' hyperthyroidism was defined as the absence of progression to ophthalmopathy over 18 months of follow-up. Hyperthyroidism patients were newly diagnosed, with disease duration under 2 months, and aged 18 to 65 years. Any patient with an uncontrolled infection, another autoimmune disease, pregnancy or lactation was excluded. Diagnoses were established on the basis of clinical symptoms, serum thyroxine and TRAb, thyroid ultrasound, and orbital computed tomography. PBMCs were isolated from 7.5 to 10 ml of fresh peripheral blood by Ficoll-Paque density gradient centrifugation. Total RNA was extracted using Trizol reagent, and RNA quality was assessed on an Agilent 2100 Bioanalyzer.

What the study reported, not specific to this receptor: A model built on a 13 V-J signature distinguished ophthalmopathy from stable hyperthyroidism, reaching roughly 88% sensitivity and approximately 83% specificity in cross-validation and 80%/75% in testing. No statistical method was used to set the sample size in advance, and investigators knew the group allocation. Blood samples also contained most of the expanded thyroid clonotypes (frequency above 0.001), which suggests that blood repertoires may reflect thyroid immune responses. In validation, the model predicted progression to ophthalmopathy with approximately 71% sensitivity and approximately 74% specificity, a median of approximately 6.5 months before onset.

The sequenced sample was blood. This clonotype originated in a man in his late teens or twenties with Graves' hyperthyroidism. The chain was built from TRBV19 and TRBJ1-3; the D gene cannot be named for sure. The CDR3 region reads CASSMAVSGNTIYF. The DNA sequence reads TGTGCCAGTAGTATGGCAGTCTCTGGAAACACCATATATTTT.